The 5 T cell receptor beta chains below were found in one sample sequenced in a study of beta chain features in type 1 diabetes. The study reverse transcribed the entire isolated RNA, so it sequenced expressed TCRB transcripts. Data came from immunoSEQ multiplex PCR; TCRdb stores just in-frame clones and leaves some out. The sample lists 310,000 or so clones, 9.5% to 12% occurring once. Sequencing was carried out using naive CD4+ T cells from blood. The receptors originated from a woman aged 25-40 years in good health.

Only a few counts were recorded for this clone. The chain is built from TRBV5-1 and TRBJ2-5, with 7 bases that match TRBD1. Germline V gene data show CDR1 as SGHRS and CDR2 as YFSETQ. With 2 bases clipped from V and 2 bases from J, the junction kept 6 bases outside the gene matches. The CDR3 totals 15 residues. CDR3 sequence: CASSFGGQTQETQYF. DNA for the CDR3: TGCGCCAGCAGCTTTGGGGGACAGACACAAGAGACCCAGTACTTC.

The V call is TRBV4-1, the J call TRBJ2-7; perhaps TRBD2 as D (6 bases). Trimming shortened V by 4 bases and J by 5 bases, and 18 bases separated the two germline ends. This CDR3 spans 15 amino acids. Per the germline V gene, CDR1 is MGHRA and CDR2 is YSYEKL. CDR3 sequence: CASSLSGTSKHEQYF. The CDR3 DNA follows: TGCGCCAGCAGCCTTTCCGGGACTTCAAAACACGAGCAGTACTTC.

The rearrangement uses TRBV2 and TRBJ2-7; 9 nucleotides agree with TRBD2. V shed 6 bases, J shed 2 bases, and the junction held 8 bases outside the gene matches. The CDR3 is made up of 15 amino acids. Germline lookup yields CDR1 SNHLY and CDR2 FYNNEI. The CDR3 DNA sequence: TGTGCCAGCAGGATGAGCGGGAGGACCCCCTACGAGCAGTACTTC. Amino acids: CASRMSGRTPYEQYF.

In this sample, this clone turned up a few times. The J gene is TRBJ1-5, the V gene TRBV7-6, with D perhaps TRBD1 (5 bases). Germline V CDR1 and CDR2: SGHVS, FNYEAQ. Trimming took off 0 bases at V and 2 bases at J, with 8 bases between the two ends. The CDR3 sequence is 15 residues long. The CDR3 loop reads CASSLASRGNQPQHF. The CDR3 DNA reads TGTGCCAGCAGCTTAGCGTCCAGGGGCAATCAGCCCCAGCATTTT.

DNA of the CDR3: TGTGCCACTAATCCTAGCGGAGGGAACACCGGGGAGCTGTTTTTT. Translated: CATNPSGGNTGELFF. V and J are TRBV9 and TRBJ2-2, with TRBD2 identical over 7 bases. The CDR3 runs 15 residues. V was pared by 9 bases and J by 1 base, with 9 bases of the junction left unmatched. Germline CDR1 is SGDLS and CDR2 is YYNGEE. The entire variable domain, with the rest obtained from reference TRBV9 and TRBJ2-2, is as follows: DSGVTQTPKHLITATGQRVTLRCSPRSGDLSVYWYQQSLDQGLQFLIQYYNGEERAKGNILERFSAQQFPDLHSELNLSSLELGDSALYFCATNPSGGNTGELFFGEGSRLTVL.